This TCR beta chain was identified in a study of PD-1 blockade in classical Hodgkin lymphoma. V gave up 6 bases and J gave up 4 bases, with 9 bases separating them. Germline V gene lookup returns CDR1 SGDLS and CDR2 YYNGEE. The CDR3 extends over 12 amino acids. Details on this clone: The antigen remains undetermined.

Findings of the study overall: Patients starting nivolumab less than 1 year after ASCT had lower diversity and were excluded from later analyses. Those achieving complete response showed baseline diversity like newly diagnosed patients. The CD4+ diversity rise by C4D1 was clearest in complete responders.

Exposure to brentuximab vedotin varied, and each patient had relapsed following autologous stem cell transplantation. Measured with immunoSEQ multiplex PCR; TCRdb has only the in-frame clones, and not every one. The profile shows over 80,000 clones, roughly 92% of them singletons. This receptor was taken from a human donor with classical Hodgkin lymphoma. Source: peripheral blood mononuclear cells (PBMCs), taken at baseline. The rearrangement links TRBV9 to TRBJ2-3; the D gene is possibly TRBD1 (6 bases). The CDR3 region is CASKGGPDTQYF. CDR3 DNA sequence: TGTGCCAGCAAAGGGGGTCCAGATACGCAGTATTTT.